This TCR beta chain came from a study of CD8 T cells in ankylosing spondylitis. Study observations and caveats: What appeared characteristic of ankylosing spondylitis blood was a TCR beta motif of under 10 highly homologous variants. It was reported that disease-linked clones were significantly enriched in matched ankylosing spondylitis synovial fluid. Peripheral blood samples showed relatively rare disease-linked clones, and these clones were CD8+.

By quantitative 5'-RACE with molecular barcodes, the TCR beta libraries were made. TCRdb re-derived calls from the 5' RACE reads in MiXCR, one entry per CDR3 protein. The sample includes under 200,000 distinct CDR3 sequences, over 10% of them seen just once. Points on this clonotype: Its antigen is undetermined.

CDR1 is DFQATT and CDR2 is SNEGSKA in the germline V gene (reference sequence). CDR3 length: 14 amino acids. V dropped 6 bases and J dropped 0; count of bases not matched to a gene: 8. This clonotype originated in a female donor with ankylosing spondylitis or in good health (not recorded which). Material for sequencing was blood, either unsorted or a sorted T cell fraction (not recorded which). V and J are TRBV20-1 and TRBJ2-7; 7 bases map to TRBD2. CDR3 region: CSALTVAGSYEQYF. In DNA form, the CDR3 reads TGCAGTGCCCTGACTGTAGCGGGCTCCTACGAGCAGTACTTC.